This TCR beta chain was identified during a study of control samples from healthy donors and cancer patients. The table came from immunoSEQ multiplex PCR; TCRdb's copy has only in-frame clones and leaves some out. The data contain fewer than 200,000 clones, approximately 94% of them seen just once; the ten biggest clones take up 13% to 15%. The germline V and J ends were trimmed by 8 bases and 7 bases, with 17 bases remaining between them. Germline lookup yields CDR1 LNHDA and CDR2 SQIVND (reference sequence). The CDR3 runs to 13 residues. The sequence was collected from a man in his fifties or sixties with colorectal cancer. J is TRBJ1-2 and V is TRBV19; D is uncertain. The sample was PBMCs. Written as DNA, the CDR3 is TGTGCCAGTGTGTTATCGGGAGTACCTGGCTACACCTTC. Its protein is CASVLSGVPGYTF.